This TCR beta chain was retrieved from a study of cytotoxic CD8 clonotypes in ibrutinib-treated CLL. Clones were read by immunoSEQ multiplex PCR, and TCRdb kept only the in-frame ones, dropping some. Among 110,000 to 150,000 clones listed, 91% were seen once. Cryopreserved PBMCs provided roughly 2 micrograms of genomic DNA for the TCR beta libraries. This CDR3 has 15 residues. Deletions cut 6 bases from V and 0 bases from J, with 14 bases between. Germline loops: CDR1 SGDLS, CDR2 YYNGEE. V and J are TRBV9 and TRBJ2-3, with D possibly TRBD2 on 6 matching bases. The receptor comes from a human donor with chronic lymphocytic leukemia. The source material was PBMCs, sampled after 12 months of ibrutinib treatment. The CDR3 DNA is TGTGCCAGCACTCCATCGGGGACTAGCACAGATACGCAGTATTTT. It is translated as CASTPSGTSTDTQYF.